A selection of T cell receptor beta chains follows, all from one sample in a study of blood T cell repertoires in COVID-19. Sequencing was performed with immunoSEQ multiplex PCR; in TCRdb, only in-frame clones are kept and a portion is missing. The data show nearly 200,000 clones, around 80% seen once. The sample comprised peripheral blood. The receptors derive from a human donor in a cohort sampled during active COVID-19. The CDR3 runs from the conserved cysteine through the conserved F or W. The D gene is left open where the match is weak. Clone sizes are given selectively: once, few, many, or a class where the clone is expanded.

once TRBJ2-2 NA TRBV2 CASRYSTGELFF TGTGCCAGCAGGTACAGCACCGGGGAGCTGTTTTTT
NA TRBJ2-7 TRBD1 TRBV6-5 CASSRQGISYEQYF TGTGCCAGCAGTCGACAGGGAATCTCCTACGAGCAGTACTTC
NA TRBJ2-1 NA TRBV19 CASSNSLTGDNEQFF TGTGCCAGTAGTAACTCTTTAACGGGAGACAATGAGCAGTTCTTC
NA TRBJ2-7 TRBD2 TRBV28 CASSLSASGSGREQYF TGTGCCAGCAGTTTATCGGCTAGCGGGTCGGGGCGCGAGCAGTACTTC
NA TRBJ2-3 NA TRBV6-5 CASGYSSSTDTQYF TGTGCCAGCGGATACAGTTCTAGCACAGATACGCAGTATTTT
NA TRBJ1-2 TRBD1 TRBV11-2 CASSPGTGVGYTF TGTGCCAGCAGCCCCGGGACAGGGGTTGGCTACACCTTC
NA TRBJ1-1 NA TRBV14 CASSQDWWQGTEAFF TGTGCCAGCAGCCAAGATTGGTGGCAGGGCACTGAAGCTTTCTTT
NA TRBJ2-5 NA TRBV5-5 CASSKGHVEETQYF TGTGCCAGCAGCAAAGGACATGTCGAAGAGACCCAGTACTTC
NA TRBJ1-2 NA TRBV15 CATNAQGPYGYTF TGTGCCACCAACGCCCAGGGCCCCTATGGCTACACCTTC
few TRBJ2-7 NA TRBV5-4 CASSVQGALHEQYF TGTGCCAGCAGCGTGCAAGGGGCGCTCCACGAGCAGTACTTC
NA TRBJ2-1 NA TRBV4-1 CASSQYGTSTYNEQFF TGCGCCAGCAGCCAATACGGGACTTCAACCTACAATGAGCAGTTCTTC
NA TRBJ1-5 TRBD1 TRBV5-3 CARSYPDQTGKGKIVCQPQHF TGTGCCAGAAGCTACCCGGACCAGACAGGGAAGGGGAAAATAGTATGTCAGCCCCAGCATTTT